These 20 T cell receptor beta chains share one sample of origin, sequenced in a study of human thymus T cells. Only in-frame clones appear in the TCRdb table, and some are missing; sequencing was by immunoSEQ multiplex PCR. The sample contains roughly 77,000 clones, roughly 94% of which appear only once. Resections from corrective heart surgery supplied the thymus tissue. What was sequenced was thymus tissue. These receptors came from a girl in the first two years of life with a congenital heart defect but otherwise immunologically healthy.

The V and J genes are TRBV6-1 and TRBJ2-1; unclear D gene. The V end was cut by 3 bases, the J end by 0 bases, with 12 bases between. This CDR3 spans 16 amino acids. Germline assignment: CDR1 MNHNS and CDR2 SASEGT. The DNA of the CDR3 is TGTGCCAGCAGTGATTTCGGCGCCAGCTCCTACAATGAGCAGTTCTTC. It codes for CASSDFGASSYNEQFF.

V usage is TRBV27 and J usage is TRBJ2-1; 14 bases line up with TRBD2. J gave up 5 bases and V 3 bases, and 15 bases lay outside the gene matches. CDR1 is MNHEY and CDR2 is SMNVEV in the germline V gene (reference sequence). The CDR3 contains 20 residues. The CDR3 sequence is CASSFYGLAGGSRGDNEQFF. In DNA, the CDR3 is TGTGCCAGCAGTTTTTATGGACTAGCGGGAGGCTCGAGGGGTGACAATGAGCAGTTCTTC.

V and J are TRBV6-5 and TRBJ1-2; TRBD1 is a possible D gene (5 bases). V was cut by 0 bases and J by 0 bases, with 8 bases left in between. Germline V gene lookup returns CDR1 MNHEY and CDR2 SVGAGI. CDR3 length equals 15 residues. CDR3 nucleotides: TGTGCCAGCAGTTACTCCAGGGACCCTAACTATGGCTACACCTTC. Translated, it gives CASSYSRDPNYGYTF.

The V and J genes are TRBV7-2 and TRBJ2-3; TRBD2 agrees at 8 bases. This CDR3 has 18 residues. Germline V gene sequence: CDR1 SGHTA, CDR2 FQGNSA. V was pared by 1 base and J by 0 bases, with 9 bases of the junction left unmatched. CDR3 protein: CASSLERPAGASTDTQYF. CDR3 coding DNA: TGTGCCAGCAGCTTAGAGAGGCCAGCGGGGGCCAGCACAGATACGCAGTATTTT.

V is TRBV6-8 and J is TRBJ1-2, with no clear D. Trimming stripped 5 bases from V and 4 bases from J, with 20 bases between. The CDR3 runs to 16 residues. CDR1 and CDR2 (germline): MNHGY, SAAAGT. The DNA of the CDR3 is TGTGCCAGCAGTAGACCTAAACGCTCTAGAACCTATGGCTACACCTTC. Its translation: CASSRPKRSRTYGYTF.

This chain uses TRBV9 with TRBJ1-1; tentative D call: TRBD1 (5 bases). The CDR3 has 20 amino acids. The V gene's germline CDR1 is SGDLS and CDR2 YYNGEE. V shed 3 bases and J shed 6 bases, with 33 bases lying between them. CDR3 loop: CASSASRGWDRGSLGPEAFF. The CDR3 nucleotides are TGTGCCAGCAGCGCCTCACGGGGGTGGGATCGAGGGTCCTTGGGGCCTGAAGCTTTCTTT.

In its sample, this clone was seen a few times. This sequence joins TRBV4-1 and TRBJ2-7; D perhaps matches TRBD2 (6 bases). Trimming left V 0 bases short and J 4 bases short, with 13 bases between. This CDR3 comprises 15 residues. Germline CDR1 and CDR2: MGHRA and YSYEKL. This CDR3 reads CASSQDFREVYEQYF. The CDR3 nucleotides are TGCGCCAGCAGCCAAGATTTTAGGGAGGTTTACGAGCAGTACTTC.

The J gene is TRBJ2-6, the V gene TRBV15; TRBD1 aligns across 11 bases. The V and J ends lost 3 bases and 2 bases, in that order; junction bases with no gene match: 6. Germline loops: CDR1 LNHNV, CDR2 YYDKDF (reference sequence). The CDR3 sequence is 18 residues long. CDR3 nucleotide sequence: TGTGCCACCAGCAGGCCGGACAGGGGGCTTCCTGGGGCCAACGTCCTGACTTTC. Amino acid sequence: CATSRPDRGLPGANVLTF.

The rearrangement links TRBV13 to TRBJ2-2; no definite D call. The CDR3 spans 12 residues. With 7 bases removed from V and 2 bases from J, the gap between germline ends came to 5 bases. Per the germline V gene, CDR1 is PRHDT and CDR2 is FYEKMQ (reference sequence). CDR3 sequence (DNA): TGTGCCAGCATCGGAAACACCGGGGAGCTGTTTTTT. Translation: CASIGNTGELFF.

DNA for the CDR3: TGCAGTGCTAGCGGGAGGCGGGAGCAGTACTTC. Translated, it gives CSASGRREQYF. The chain joins TRBV20-1 to TRBJ2-7; 7 bases match TRBD2. CDR3 length equals 11 residues. Germline assignment: CDR1 DFQATT and CDR2 SNEGSKA (reference sequence). After removal of 3 bases from V and 7 bases from J, the junction contained 3 bases not matched to a gene.

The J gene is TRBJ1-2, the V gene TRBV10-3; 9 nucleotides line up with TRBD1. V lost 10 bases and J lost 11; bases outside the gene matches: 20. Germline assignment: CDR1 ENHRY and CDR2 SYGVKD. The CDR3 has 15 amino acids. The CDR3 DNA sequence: TGTGCCACCCAGCTCCTCCCGGGACAGGGAATCGTGTACACCTTC. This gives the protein CATQLLPGQGIVYTF.

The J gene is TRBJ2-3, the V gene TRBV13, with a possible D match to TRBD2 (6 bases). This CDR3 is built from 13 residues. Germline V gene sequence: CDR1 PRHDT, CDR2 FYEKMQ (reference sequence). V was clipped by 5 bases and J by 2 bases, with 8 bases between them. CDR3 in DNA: TGTGCCAGCAGCCTGCGGGACACAGATACGCAGTATTTT. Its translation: CASSLRDTDTQYF.

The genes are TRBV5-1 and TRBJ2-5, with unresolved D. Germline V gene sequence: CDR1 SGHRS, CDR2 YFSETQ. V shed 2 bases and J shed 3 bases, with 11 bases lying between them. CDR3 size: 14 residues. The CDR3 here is CASSFRLPKETQYF. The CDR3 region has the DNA TGCGCCAGCAGCTTCAGGTTACCGAAAGAGACCCAGTACTTC. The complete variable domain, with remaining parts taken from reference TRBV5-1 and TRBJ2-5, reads KAGVTQTPRYLIKTRGQQVTLSCSPISGHRSVSWYQQTPGQGLQFLFEYFSETQRNKGNFPGRFSGRQFSNSRSEMNVSTLELGDSALYLCASSFRLPKETQYFGPGTRLLVL.

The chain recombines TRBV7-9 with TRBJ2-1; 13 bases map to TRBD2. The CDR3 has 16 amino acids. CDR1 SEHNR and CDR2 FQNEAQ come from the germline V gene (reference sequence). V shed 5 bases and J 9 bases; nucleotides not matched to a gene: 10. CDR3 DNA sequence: TGTGCCAGCAGCGTCTCCGGGACTAGCGGGAAGGTTGAGCAGTTCTTC. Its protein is CASSVSGTSGKVEQFF.

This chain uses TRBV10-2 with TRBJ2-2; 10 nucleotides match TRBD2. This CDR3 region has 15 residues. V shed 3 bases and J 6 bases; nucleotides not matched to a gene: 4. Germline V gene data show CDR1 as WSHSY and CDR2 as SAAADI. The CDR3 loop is CASSDQREGPGELFF. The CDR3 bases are TGCGCCAGCAGTGACCAGCGGGAGGGCCCCGGGGAGCTGTTTTTT.

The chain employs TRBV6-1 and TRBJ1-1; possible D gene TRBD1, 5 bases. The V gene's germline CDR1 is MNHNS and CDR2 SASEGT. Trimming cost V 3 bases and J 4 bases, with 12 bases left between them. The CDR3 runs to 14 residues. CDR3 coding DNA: TGTGCCAGCAGTGAGCCTGGGGGGAGCACTGAAGCTTTCTTT. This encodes CASSEPGGSTEAFF.

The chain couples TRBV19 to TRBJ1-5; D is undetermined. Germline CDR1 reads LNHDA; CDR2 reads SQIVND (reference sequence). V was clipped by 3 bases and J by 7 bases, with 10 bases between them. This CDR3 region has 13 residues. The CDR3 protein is CASSIPRRQPQHF. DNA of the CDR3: TGTGCCAGTAGTATCCCGCGGAGACAGCCCCAGCATTTT.

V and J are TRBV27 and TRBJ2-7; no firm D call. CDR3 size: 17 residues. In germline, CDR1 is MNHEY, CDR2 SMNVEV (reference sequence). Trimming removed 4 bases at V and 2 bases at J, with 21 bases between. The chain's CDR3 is CASSSPRGRRAPYEQYF. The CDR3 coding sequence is TGTGCCAGCAGTTCCCCTCGTGGGCGGAGAGCACCCTACGAGCAGTACTTC.

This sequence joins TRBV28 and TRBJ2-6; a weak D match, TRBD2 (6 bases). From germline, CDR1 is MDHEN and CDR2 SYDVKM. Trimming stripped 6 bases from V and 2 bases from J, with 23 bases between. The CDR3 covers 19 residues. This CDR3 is CASSHSGRDSSPGANVLTF. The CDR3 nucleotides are TGTGCCAGCAGCCATTCCGGCCGGGACTCCTCTCCTGGGGCCAACGTCCTGACTTTC.

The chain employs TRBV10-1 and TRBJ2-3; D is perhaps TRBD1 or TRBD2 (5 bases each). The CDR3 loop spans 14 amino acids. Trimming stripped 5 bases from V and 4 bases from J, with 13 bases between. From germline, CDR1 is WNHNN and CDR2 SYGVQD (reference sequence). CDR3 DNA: TGCGCCAGCAGTTCAGGGACCTCCGCAGATACGCAGTATTTT. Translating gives CASSSGTSADTQYF.